The clone carrying this T cell receptor (beta chain) was detected a few times. Its antigen remains unknown. This entry belongs to a study of CD4 T cells in relation to SARS-CoV-2 and coronaviruses. Study context: After about nine days of antigen culture, PBMC TCR beta CDR3s were sequenced. Negative control cultures got HIV-1 Nef peptides or no peptide. The study, taken as a whole, reports: Crossreactivity was assessed only for spike protein, not other viral proteins.

Profiled with immunoSEQ multiplex PCR; TCRdb holds only in-frame clones, not every one. The sample has some 28,000 clones, 60% to 80% seen once. The V gene's germline CDR1 is MNHEY and CDR2 SVGEGT. Trimming removed 5 bases from V and 0 bases from J, with 5 bases in between. The CDR3 is made up of 12 amino acids. The unexposed donors gave CD4+ T cells in about 2011-2018, prior to COVID-19. CD4+ T cells were isolated from the cells after about ten days of culture. This rearrangement joins TRBV6-2 or TRBV6-3 to TRBJ2-7; D gene uncertain. The source material was CD4+ T cells from PBMCs, cultured in vitro. The receptor was isolated from a human donor in good health. As DNA, the CDR3 is TGTGCCAGCAGTCTCGGCTCCTACGAGCAGTACTTC. Protein product: CASSLGSYEQYF.